The sequence of this T cell receptor (beta chain) was determined in a study of T cell responses to AZD1222 COVID-19 vaccine. Study outcomes and limitations: Only a handful of people who got AZD1222 tested seropositive at baseline.

Worth noting for this clone: Its target is unknown.

TCRdb's table, derived via immunoSEQ multiplex PCR, lists solely in-frame clones and lacks some. Of more than 95,000 clones listed, approximately 89% are singletons. Trimming pared 7 bases from V and 1 base from J, leaving 7 bases between. Germline V CDR1 and CDR2: MNHEY, SVGAGI. This CDR3 region has 12 residues. This chain links TRBV6-5 with TRBJ2-5; D might be TRBD1 or TRBD2, each matching 5 bases. The sequence was obtained from an adult in good health. The sequencing here drew on peripheral blood, taken on day 0 of AZD1222 vaccination. CDR3 in amino acids: CASKGSQETQYF. The CDR3, as DNA: TGTGCCAGCAAGGGGAGCCAAGAGACCCAGTACTTC.